Below are 2 T cell receptor beta chains sequenced from a single sample in a study of shared clonotypes between healthy human individuals. The assay was immunoSEQ multiplex PCR, and TCRdb's table has in-frame clones only and misses some. The sample consists of roughly 1,500,000 clones, 98% to 99% of them appearing once. The source material was naive CD4+ T cells sorted from blood. Subset reported: CD45RA+ positively selected. The source is a man between 25 and 39 years old in good health.

As DNA, the CDR3 is TGTGCCAGCAGTTACTCTAGGGGCCAAGAGACCCAGTACTTC. It codes for CASSYSRGQETQYF. This chain links TRBV6-6 with TRBJ2-5, with D tentatively TRBD1 (5 bases). The V end was cut by 0 bases, the J end by 1 base, with 6 bases between. Looked up from germline, CDR1 is MNHNY and CDR2 is SVGAGI (reference sequence). The CDR3 covers 14 residues.

The chain carries TRBV2 and TRBJ1-5; D uncertain. V was cut by 3 bases and J by 0 bases, with 12 bases left in between. CDR3 length: 16 residues. The germline V gene encodes CDR1 SNHLY and CDR2 FYNNEI. CDR3 sequence reads: CASSDRAGNSNQPQHF. For the CDR3, the DNA is TGTGCCAGCAGTGACCGTGCCGGGAATAGCAATCAGCCCCAGCATTTT.